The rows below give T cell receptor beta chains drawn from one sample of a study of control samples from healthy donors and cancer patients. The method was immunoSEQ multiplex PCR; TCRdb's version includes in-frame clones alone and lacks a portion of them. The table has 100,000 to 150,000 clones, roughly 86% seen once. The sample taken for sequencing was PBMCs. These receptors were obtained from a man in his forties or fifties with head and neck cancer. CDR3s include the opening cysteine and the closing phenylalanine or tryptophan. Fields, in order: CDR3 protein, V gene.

CDR3: CASSLALTSGITGELFF
V: TRBV5-1

CDR3: CASSGLREGNTGELFF
V: TRBV7-9

CDR3: CASALGASGTDTQYF
V: TRBV12-5

CDR3: CASSRRTSGVSNEQFF
V: TRBV3-1/TRBV3-2

CDR3: CASSPSAGLADTQYF
V: TRBV7-3

CDR3: CASSDPGSGTGEYEQYF
V: TRBV6-1

CDR3: CASSRWGTEAFF
V: TRBV19

CDR3: CASSWAGVPDTQYF
V: TRBV5-6

CDR3: CASSLNRGRTEAFF
V: TRBV5-6

CDR3: CASSPPNGDFIYNEQFF
V: TRBV18

CDR3: CASSPGTGAYEQYF
V: TRBV18

CDR3: CASSLRVTSTEAFF
V: TRBV5-1

CDR3: CASGGTGGTGNTIYF
V: TRBV2

CDR3: CAWRRTANTEAFF
V: TRBV30

CDR3: CASSQSDRVTYEQYF
V: TRBV14

CDR3: CASSFSGRFEQFF
V: TRBV7-9

CDR3: CASSLLGGGPEDTQYF
V: TRBV11-2

CDR3: CASSIGDTQYF
V: TRBV19

CDR3: CASSTRQGTVYGYTF
V: TRBV6-5

CDR3: CASSILLAGTYEQYF
V: TRBV19

CDR3: CSVGGTVPYGYTF
V: TRBV29-1

CDR3: CASSRTDPSNQPQHF
V: TRBV19

CDR3: CASSQDRTSGGTDTQYF
V: TRBV5-6

CDR3: CASSQQGKDTQYF
V: TRBV3-1/TRBV3-2

CDR3: CASSLQGAVDTQYF
V: TRBV11-1

CDR3: CASSYGPGFGELFF
V: TRBV6-5

CDR3: CASSLGGGETEAFF
V: TRBV5-4

CDR3: CAWSVDRVAPLGYTF
V: TRBV30

CDR3: CASSSMTGTYNSPLHF
V: TRBV27

CDR3: CASSQEPRASVEYEQYF
V: TRBV4-1

CDR3: CASSYRVGNEQFF
V: TRBV7-8

CDR3: CASSNVHEQFF
V: TRBV12-3/TRBV12-4

CDR3: CASSNQETQYF
V: TRBV5-1

CDR3: CASSLAGQGRSPLHF
V: TRBV7-9

CDR3: CSVAGAGWNTEAFF
V: TRBV29-1

CDR3: CASALVGVTEAFF
V: TRBV25-1

CDR3: CASSKPSRDSRTEQYF
V: TRBV19

CDR3: CASSEAETAAYEQYF
V: TRBV6-1

CDR3: CASSITFNQPQHF
V: TRBV19

CDR3: CASSQGFGAEETQYF
V: TRBV3-1/TRBV3-2

CDR3: CASSYSGETNEKLFF
V: TRBV6-5

CDR3: CASSRRGGRDYGYTF
V: TRBV3-1/TRBV3-2